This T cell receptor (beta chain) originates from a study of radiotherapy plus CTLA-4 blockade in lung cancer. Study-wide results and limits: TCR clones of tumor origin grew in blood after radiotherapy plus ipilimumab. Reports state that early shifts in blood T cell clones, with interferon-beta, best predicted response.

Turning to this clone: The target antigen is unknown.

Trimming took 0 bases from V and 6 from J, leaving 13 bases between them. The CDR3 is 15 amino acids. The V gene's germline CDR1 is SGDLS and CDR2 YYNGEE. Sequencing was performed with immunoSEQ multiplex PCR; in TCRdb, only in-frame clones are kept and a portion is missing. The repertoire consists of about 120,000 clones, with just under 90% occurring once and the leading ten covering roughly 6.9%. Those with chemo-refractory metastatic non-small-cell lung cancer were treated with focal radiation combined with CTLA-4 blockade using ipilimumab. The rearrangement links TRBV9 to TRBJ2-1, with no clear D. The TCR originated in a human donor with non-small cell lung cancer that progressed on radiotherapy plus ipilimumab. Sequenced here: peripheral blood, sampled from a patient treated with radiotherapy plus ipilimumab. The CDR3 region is CASSVEKGRANEQFF. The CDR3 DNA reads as TGTGCCAGCAGCGTAGAAAAGGGTCGAGCCAATGAGCAGTTCTTC.